This T cell receptor (beta chain) was documented in a study of cytomegalovirus exposure and HLA in healthy donors. Worth noting for this clone: The antigen is not known.

Study-wide findings and caveats: For cytomegalovirus status, the classifier reportedly gave diagnoses with high specificity and sensitivity. Later analysis associated a missense DCLRE1C variant with TCR beta V- and J-gene trimming.

J lost 7 bases, V lost 9 bases, and 7 bases had no gene match. The CDR3 is made up of 13 amino acids. In germline, CDR1 is MDHEN, CDR2 SYDVKM. Primers included in the PCR were 60 Vbeta and 13 Jbeta primers. The assay was immunoSEQ multiplex PCR, and TCRdb's table has in-frame clones only and misses some. The repertoire holds more than 200,000 clones, 82% seen once, with approximately 5.7% in the top ten. The chain is built from TRBV28 and TRBJ2-7, with 12 bases lining up with TRBD2. The TCR was taken from a man aged 35 to 55 in good health and CMV-seropositive. The sample comprised PBMCs. The DNA for the CDR3 is TGTGCCAGTCGACTAGCGGGAGCTAGGGAGCAGTACGTC. Translation: CASRLAGAREQYV.